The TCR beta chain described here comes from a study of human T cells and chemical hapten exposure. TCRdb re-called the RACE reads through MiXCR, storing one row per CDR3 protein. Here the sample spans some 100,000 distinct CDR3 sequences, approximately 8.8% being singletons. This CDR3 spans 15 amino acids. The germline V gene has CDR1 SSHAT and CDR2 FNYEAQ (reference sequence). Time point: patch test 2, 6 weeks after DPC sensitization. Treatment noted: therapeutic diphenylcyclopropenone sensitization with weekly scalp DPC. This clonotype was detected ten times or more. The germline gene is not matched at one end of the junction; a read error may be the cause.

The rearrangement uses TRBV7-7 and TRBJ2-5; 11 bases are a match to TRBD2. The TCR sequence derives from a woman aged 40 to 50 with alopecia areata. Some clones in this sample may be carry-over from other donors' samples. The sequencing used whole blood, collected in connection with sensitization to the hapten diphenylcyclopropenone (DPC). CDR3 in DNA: TGTGCTAGCAGCTCAATTAGCGGGGGGGCAGAGACCCAGTACTTC. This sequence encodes CASSSISGGAETQYF.